This T cell receptor beta chain comes out of a study of CD8+ T cells in alopecia areata. Study in general: Treated patients were given 5 to 10 mg oral tofacitinib twice daily.

This clone showed up just a few times. The antigen remains undetermined. RNA, once extracted, was reverse transcribed into cDNA for use as the sequencing template. Only in-frame clones appear in the TCRdb table, and some are missing; sequencing was by immunoSEQ multiplex PCR. The sample has about 200,000 clones, around three fifths seen once. Study observations and caveats: TCR sharing across patients was less clear than in mice, possibly HLA-related.

With 2 bases removed from V and 4 bases from J, the gap between germline ends came to 17 bases. Germline CDR1 SQVTM, CDR2 ANQGSEA. The CDR3 loop spans 15 amino acids. Punch biopsies of lesional scalp, plus peripheral blood, were taken from alopecia areata patients. Sorted out of PBMCs were CD4+ T cells and CD8+ T cells. The receptor was isolated from a human donor with alopecia areata. This sample comprised CD4+ T cells sorted from blood, obtained at week 0. The chain employs TRBV29-1 and TRBJ2-5; perhaps TRBD2 as D (6 bases). The CDR3 DNA follows: TGCAGCGTTGAACACCAGGGAGGAATTGGAGAGACCCAGTACTTC. Protein product: CSVEHQGGIGETQYF. Complete variable domain (other parts from reference TRBV29-1 and TRBJ2-5): SAVISQKPSRDICQRGTSLTIQCQVDSQVTMMFWYRQQPGQSLTLIATANQGSEATYESGFVIDKFPISRPNLTFSTLTVSNMSPEDSSIYLCSVEHQGGIGETQYFGPGTRLLVL.